Following are 10 T cell receptor beta chains from one sample sequenced in a study of T cell responses to AZD1222 COVID-19 vaccine. Sequencing used immunoSEQ multiplex PCR; TCRdb keeps in-frame clones, though not all of them. This sample carries around 130,000 clones, 93% of them seen once, and the ten largest clones take approximately 3.4%. The sequencing used peripheral blood, collected on day 0 of AZD1222 vaccination. Receptors originate from an adult in good health.

This chain links TRBV6-5 with TRBJ1-2; the D is unclear. Germline V gene lookup returns CDR1 MNHEY and CDR2 SVGAGI. V lost 2 bases, J lost 8 bases, and 9 bases lay in between. CDR3 length equals 12 residues. CDR3 loop: CASSYDRLGYTF. The CDR3 DNA is TGTGCCAGCAGTTACGATCGGCTAGGCTACACCTTC.

The CDR3 DNA follows: TGTGCCAGCAGCGGAAGGACAGGGGATAATTCACCCCTCCACTTT. Translating gives CASSGRTGDNSPLHF. The gene calls are TRBV3-1 (or the pseudogene TRBV3-2) and TRBJ1-6; 9 positions agree with TRBD1. V shed 5 bases and J 5 bases; nucleotides not matched to a gene: 4. This CDR3 comprises 15 residues. CDR1 is LGHDT and CDR2 is YNNKEL in the germline V gene (reference sequence).

This rearrangement joins TRBV7-9 to TRBJ1-4; 8 positions match TRBD1. Germline V gene lookup returns CDR1 SEHNR and CDR2 FQNEAQ (reference sequence). The CDR3 runs 15 residues. V lost 5 bases, J lost 5 bases, and 7 bases stayed unmatched. Written as DNA, the CDR3 is TGTGCCAGCAGCAGGACAGGGAACGGGAATGAAAAACTGTTTTTT. Encoded protein: CASSRTGNGNEKLFF.

The genes are TRBV2 and TRBJ2-7; 10 bases are a match to TRBD1. Germline CDR1 SNHLY, CDR2 FYNNEI. V lost 7 bases, J lost 1 base, and 4 bases stayed unmatched. The CDR3 loop spans 14 amino acids. The CDR3, as DNA: TGTGCCAGCAAACGACAGGGGGCTTCCTACGAGCAGTACTTC. Its translation: CASKRQGASYEQYF.

The chain carries TRBV7-8 and TRBJ1-3; no firm D call. V dropped 5 bases and J dropped 4 bases, with 9 bases sitting between them. CDR1 and CDR2 (germline): SGHVS, FQNEAQ. CDR3 length equals 13 residues. For the CDR3, the DNA is TGTGCCAGCAGCCGGGCGCAGGGAAACACCATATATTTT. It is translated as CASSRAQGNTIYF.

This rearrangement joins TRBV7-5 to TRBJ2-3. TRBV7-5 is given as a pseudogene. The CDR3 length is 12 residues. The chain's CDR3 is CARSLATDTQYF. CDR3 coding DNA: TGTGCCAGAAGCTTAGCCACAGATACGCAGTATTTT.

The genes are TRBV14 and TRBJ2-1; TRBD2 matches 7 bases. CDR1 is SGHDN and CDR2 is FVKESK in the germline V gene. This CDR3 region has 17 residues. Trimming at V came to 0 bases and at J to 0 bases, leaving 5 bases not matched to a gene. CDR3 protein: CASSQDPRESSYNEQFF. CDR3 nucleotides: TGTGCCAGCAGCCAAGATCCGCGGGAGAGCTCCTACAATGAGCAGTTCTTC.

This clone was observed once. This chain uses TRBV6-2 or TRBV6-3 with TRBJ1-1; no firm D call. With 2 bases removed from V and 10 bases from J, the gap between germline ends came to 8 bases. The germline V gene encodes CDR1 MNHEY and CDR2 SVGEGT. CDR3 length equals 11 residues. CDR3 sequence (DNA): TGTGCCAGCAGTTACATGGCCGCAGCTTTCTTT. Protein product: CASSYMAAAFF.

The chain carries TRBV28 and TRBJ1-1; 9 nucleotides agree with TRBD1. The CDR3 loop spans 14 amino acids. Germline values: CDR1 MDHEN, CDR2 SYDVKM. V shed 7 bases, J shed 5 bases, and the junction held 8 bases outside the gene matches. The chain's CDR3 is CASTRQGGGTEAFF. The CDR3 nucleotides are TGTGCCAGCACCCGACAGGGGGGAGGTACTGAAGCTTTCTTT. The full variable domain, with the rest looked up from reference TRBV28 and TRBJ1-1, is DVKVTQSSRYLVKRTGEKVFLECVQDMDHENMFWYRQDPGLGLRLIYFSYDVKMKEKGDIPEGYSVSREKKERFSLILESASTNQTSMYLCASTRQGGGTEAFFGQGTRLTVV.

The gene calls are TRBV11-1 and TRBJ2-1, with D possibly TRBD1 on 5 matching bases. The ends were cut back, 4 bases at V and 3 bases at J, with 10 bases in the middle. This CDR3 region has 14 residues. The germline V gene has CDR1 SGHAT and CDR2 FQDESV (reference sequence). The CDR3 DNA is TGTGCCAGCAGCTCCCAAACAGGCTACAATGAGCAGTTCTTC. Residues: CASSSQTGYNEQFF. Variable domain in full (rest from reference TRBV11-1 and TRBJ2-1): EAEVAQSPRYKITEKSQAVAFWCDPISGHATLYWYRQILGQGPELLVQFQDESVVDDSQLPKDRFSAERLKGVDSTLKIQPAELGDSAMYLCASSSQTGYNEQFFGPGTRLTVL.